Below, 10 T cell receptor beta chains from the same sample are listed, as sequenced in a study of T-cell reconstitution after alpha-beta-depleted transplantation in children. General study points: T-cell counts and diversity at one year post-transplant came mainly from newly produced T cells.

Which antigens these TCRs recognize remains unknown. Preparation of the TCRbeta library was carried out with unique molecular identifiers. TCRdb called the PCR reads again in MiXCR, with one record for every CDR3 protein. In the table there are 330,000 or so distinct CDR3 sequences, 7.5% to 9% of which are singletons. The starting material was peripheral blood, obtained 360 days after TCRalphabeta/CD19-depleted stem cell transplant. Receptors originate from a female patient aged 2 to 10 who had a stem cell transplant for Fanconi anemia, so the T cells may come from the graft donor.

The rearrangement joins TRBV6-1 to TRBJ2-6, with no clear D. Germline assignment: CDR1 MNHNS and CDR2 SASEGT. The CDR3 spans 18 residues. V was shortened by 0 bases and J by 0 bases, with 12 bases between the two germline ends. The CDR3 loop reads CASSEAPSAYSGANVLTF. The CDR3 DNA follows: TGTGCCAGCAGTGAAGCGCCCAGCGCCTACTCTGGGGCCAACGTCCTGACTTTC.

This clonotype was found a few times. CDR3 sequence reads: CASSSPTENTEAFF. CDR3 bases: TGTGCCAGCAGCTCCCCGACGGAAAACACTGAAGCTTTCTTT. This chain uses TRBV5-5 with TRBJ1-1; the D is unclear. CDR3 length: 14 residues. Deletions cut 3 bases from V and 2 bases from J, with 11 bases between. Germline V gene sequence: CDR1 SGHKS, CDR2 YYEKEE (reference sequence).

This clonotype has at least ten counts. The V and J genes are TRBV9 and TRBJ2-3; 9 bases map to TRBD2. Trimming at V came to 0 bases and at J to 6 bases, leaving 11 bases not matched to a gene. The germline CDR1 and CDR2 sequences are SGDLS and YYNGEE. CDR3 size: 17 residues. The CDR3 is CASSVARIAGVPDTQYF. Written as DNA, the CDR3 is TGTGCCAGCAGCGTAGCTCGTATAGCGGGAGTTCCGGATACGCAGTATTTT. Supplemented by reference TRBV9 and TRBJ2-3, the full variable domain reads DSGVTQTPKHLITATGQRVTLRCSPRSGDLSVYWYQQSLDQGLQFLIQYYNGEERAKGNILERFSAQQFPDLHSELNLSSLELGDSALYFCASSVARIAGVPDTQYFGPGTRLTVL.

This clonotype was counted many times. This chain connects TRBV6-5 to TRBJ2-1, with D perhaps matching TRBD1 (5 bases). V dropped 0 bases and J dropped 4 bases, with 16 bases sitting between them. Germline CDR1 MNHEY, CDR2 SVGAGI. The CDR3 sequence is 17 residues long. The CDR3 DNA follows: TGTGCCAGCAGTTACTCGAAAGCAGGGAAGGGATACAATGAGCAGTTCTTC. It specifies CASSYSKAGKGYNEQFF.

The chain combines TRBV7-2 with TRBJ2-1; D uncertain. With 3 bases removed from V and 0 bases from J, the gap between germline ends came to 9 bases. Germline lookup yields CDR1 SGHTA and CDR2 FQGNSA. The CDR3 has 15 amino acids. Here the CDR3 reads CASSFASSSYNEQFF. The DNA for the CDR3 is TGTGCCAGCAGCTTTGCAAGTAGCTCCTACAATGAGCAGTTCTTC.

This clonotype was detected many times. The genes are TRBV5-1 and TRBJ2-1; 15 positions match TRBD2. The CDR3 totals 20 residues. With 4 bases clipped from V and 0 bases from J, the junction kept 11 bases outside the gene matches. CDR1 and CDR2 (germline): SGHRS, YFSETQ. CDR3 residues: CASSGRGLAGGPSSYNEQFF. The CDR3 bases are TGCGCCAGCAGCGGGCGAGGACTAGCGGGAGGGCCAAGCTCCTACAATGAGCAGTTCTTC.

The V and J genes are TRBV28 and TRBJ1-1; perhaps TRBD1 as D (6 bases). There are 16 residues in the CDR3. Trimming took off 3 bases at V and 1 base at J, with 15 bases between the two ends. Germline lookup yields CDR1 MDHEN and CDR2 SYDVKM. The CDR3 DNA follows: TGTGCCAGCAGTTTTAAGTATGCCAGGGGGAACACTGAAGCTTTCTTT. It codes for CASSFKYARGNTEAFF.

This clonotype was detected only a few times. J is TRBJ2-3 and V is TRBV3-1; TRBD2 aligns across 14 bases. This CDR3 region has 18 residues. Per the germline V gene, CDR1 is LGHDT and CDR2 is YNNKEL (reference sequence). V shed 0 bases and J 5 bases; nucleotides not matched to a gene: 7. The CDR3 protein is CASSQDRATSGGEDTQYF. DNA for the CDR3: TGTGCCAGCAGCCAAGATCGAGCGACTAGCGGGGGGGAAGATACGCAGTATTTT.

The V gene is TRBV7-2, the J gene TRBJ1-1, with D tentatively TRBD1 (6 bases). Trimming shortened V by 5 bases and J by 8 bases, and 15 bases separated the two germline ends. The germline V gene has CDR1 SGHTA and CDR2 FQGNSA. There are 13 residues in the CDR3. CDR3 sequence: CASSPRTVWEAFF. The CDR3 region has the DNA TGTGCCAGCAGCCCCAGGACAGTTTGGGAAGCTTTCTTT.

At least ten counts were recorded for this clonotype. This chain connects TRBV4-2 to TRBJ2-7; perhaps TRBD1 as D (6 bases). Germline CDR1 and CDR2: LGHNA and YNFKEQ. This CDR3 has 17 amino acids. The V and J ends lost 0 bases and 2 bases respectively, with 17 bases between them. The CDR3 nucleotides read TGTGCCAGCAGCCAAGATTCCAGGGGAACAAAGGCCTACGAGCAGTACTTC. Protein: CASSQDSRGTKAYEQYF.